This TCR beta chain was documented in a study of blood T cell repertoires in COVID-19. On the study more broadly: COVID-19 samples collected from the United States, Italy and Spain covered acute and convalescent phases. Sources were T cells, B-cell-depleted T cells, or PBMCs; the material itself was cDNA or gDNA.

In the authors' workflow: The authors estimated nucleated cell counts from reference gene primer amplification. The assay was immunoSEQ multiplex PCR, and TCRdb's table has in-frame clones only and misses some. V, J and clone size are taken as reported in that table, and D and trimming were inferred from the DNA itself. The repertoire has roughly 110,000 clones, about 64% of them found once; the top ten carry around 0.92%. Germline assignment: CDR1 MGHRA and CDR2 YSYEKL. There are 14 residues in the CDR3. J gave up 8 bases and V 4 bases, and 10 bases lay outside the gene matches. This sequence joins TRBV4-1 and TRBJ1-1; TRBD1 matches at 7 bases. The source material was peripheral blood. This receptor was taken from a human donor with acute or convalescent COVID-19. The donor label of this sample is uncertain. DNA for the CDR3: TGCGCCAGCAGCCCGACTGTGAGGGGGCACGAAGCTTTCTTT. This encodes CASSPTVRGHEAFF.